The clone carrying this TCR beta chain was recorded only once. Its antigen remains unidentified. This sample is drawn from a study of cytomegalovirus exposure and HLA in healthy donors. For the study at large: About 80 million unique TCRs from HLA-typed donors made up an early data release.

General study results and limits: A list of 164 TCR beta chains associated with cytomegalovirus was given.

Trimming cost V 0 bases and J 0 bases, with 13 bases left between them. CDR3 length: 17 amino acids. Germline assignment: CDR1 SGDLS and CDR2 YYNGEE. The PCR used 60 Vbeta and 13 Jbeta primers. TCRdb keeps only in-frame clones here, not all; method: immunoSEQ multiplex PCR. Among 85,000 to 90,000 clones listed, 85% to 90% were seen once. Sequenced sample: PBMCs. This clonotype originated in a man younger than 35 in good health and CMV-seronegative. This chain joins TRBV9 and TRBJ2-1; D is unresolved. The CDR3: CASSVEVAVSSYNEQFF. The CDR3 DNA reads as TGTGCCAGCAGCGTAGAGGTAGCCGTCAGCTCCTACAATGAGCAGTTCTTC.